Listed here is a single T cell receptor beta chain. Its antigen is unknown. CDR3 length: 12 residues. Germline V lookup: CDR1 LNHDA, CDR2 SQIVND (reference sequence). Trimming took off 3 bases at V and 9 bases at J, with 9 bases between the two ends. This specimen belongs to a study of cytomegalovirus exposure and HLA in healthy donors. A multiplex PCR was run with 60 Vbeta primers and 13 Jbeta primers. Clones were sequenced by immunoSEQ multiplex PCR, and TCRdb holds only the in-frame ones, with some missing. The sample gives some 130,000 clones, roughly 10% of which show up once; about 1.9% is in the top ten. Study findings and constraints: According to the study, roughly 160 TCR beta chains were cytomegalovirus-associated.

Sample: PBMCs. The TCR comes from a man aged 45-65 years in good health and CMV-seronegative. V is TRBV19 and J is TRBJ1-5, with a weak D call TRBD1 (5 bases). CDR3 region: CASSMWGGPQHF. In nucleotides, the CDR3 is TGTGCCAGTAGTATGTGGGGGGGGCCCCAGCATTTT.